These T cell receptor beta chains were read from a single sample in a study of blood T cell repertoires in COVID-19. The repertoire was sequenced with immunoSEQ multiplex PCR; TCRdb's copy has only in-frame clones and lacks some. The top ten clones hold 1.2% of a sample with about 210,000 clones, 70% to 90% of them seen once. Sequenced input: PBMCs or T cells enriched from blood (not recorded which). The source is a man aged 25 to 45 who had recovered from COVID-19. CDR3s include the opening cysteine and the closing phenylalanine or tryptophan. The D gene is left open where the match is weak.

D,J,V,CDR3,DNA
NA,TRBJ2-7,TRBV5-5,CASSLSGAPYEQYF,TGTGCCAGCAGCCTAAGTGGAGCCCCCTACGAGCAGTACTTC
NA,TRBJ2-6,TRBV5-6,CASSQIRGSGANVLTF,TGTGCCAGCAGCCAGATAAGGGGCTCTGGGGCCAACGTCCTGACTTTC
NA,TRBJ2-7,TRBV23-1,CASSLRARGGLSYEQYF,TGCGCCAGCAGTCTACGCGCTCGCGGGGGCCTGTCCTACGAGCAGTACTTC
NA,TRBJ1-1,TRBV7-8,CASSSHAVVNTEAFF,TGTGCCAGCAGCTCCCACGCGGTGGTTAACACTGAAGCTTTCTTT
TRBD1,TRBJ1-2,TRBV7-2,CASSRSGQGDYGYTF,TGTGCCAGCAGCCGGTCCGGACAGGGGGACTATGGCTACACCTTC
NA,TRBJ1-6,TRBV5-1,CASSLEAGNSPLHF,TGCGCCAGCAGCTTGGAAGCGGGGAACTCACCCCTCCACTTT
NA,TRBJ1-5,TRBV28,CASTPHGWGGSNQPQHF,TGTGCCAGCACTCCTCATGGCTGGGGAGGTAGCAATCAGCCCCAGCATTTT
TRBD2,TRBJ2-5,TRBV10-2,CASSAGGPYETQYF,TGCGCCAGCAGTGCGGGAGGGCCTTATGAGACCCAGTACTTC
TRBD1,TRBJ2-7,TRBV27,CASSLFAWDSSYEQYF,TGTGCCAGCAGTTTATTCGCGTGGGACAGTTCCTACGAGCAGTACTTC
NA,TRBJ2-7,TRBV4-3,CASSQDRQGKDEQYF,TGCGCCAGCAGCCAAGATAGGCAGGGGAAGGACGAGCAGTACTTC
NA,TRBJ2-2,TRBV4-1,CASSQDPLAGVSGELFF,TGCGCCAGCAGCCAAGATCCTTTAGCAGGGGTATCCGGGGAGCTGTTTTTT
NA,TRBJ1-1,TRBV29-1,CSYGEGAEAFF,TGCAGCTATGGGGAGGGCGCTGAAGCTTTCTTT
TRBD1,TRBJ1-1,TRBV15,CATSRPGQGTEAFF,TGTGCCACCAGCAGACCGGGACAGGGGACTGAAGCTTTCTTT
TRBD1,TRBJ1-5,TRBV27,CASRPSGQGEQPQHF,TGTGCCAGCAGACCCTCGGGACAGGGGGAGCAGCCCCAGCATTTT
TRBD1,TRBJ2-7,TRBV27,CASSLTQGDHSYEQYF,TGTGCCAGCAGTCTGACACAGGGGGACCATTCCTACGAGCAGTACTTC
NA,TRBJ2-2,TRBV9,CASSPRFGVDTGELFF,TGTGCCAGCAGCCCCCGGTTCGGGGTTGACACCGGGGAGCTGTTTTTT
NA,TRBJ1-2,TRBV10-1,CASSESRQGGYTF,TGCGCCAGCAGTGAGTCGCGCCAGGGAGGCTACACCTTC
NA,TRBJ1-2,TRBV3-1/TRBV3-2,CASRNQGGYTF,TGTGCCAGCAGAAATCAGGGGGGCTACACCTTC
NA,TRBJ1-5,TRBV12-3/TRBV12-4,CASSFGGNQPQHF,TGTGCCAGCAGTTTCGGAGGAAATCAGCCCCAGCATTTT
NA,TRBJ2-7,TRBV28,CASRSPTDEQYF,TGTGCCAGCAGGTCCCCCACAGACGAGCAGTACTTC
TRBD2,TRBJ2-1,TRBV27,CASSLRMGLASNEQFF,TGTGCCAGCAGTTTACGAATGGGACTAGCGTCCAATGAGCAGTTCTTC
NA,TRBJ1-2,TRBV7-2,CASRYKGSLYGYTF,TGTGCCAGCAGATATAAAGGGAGCCTCTATGGCTACACCTTC